This TCR beta chain was captured in a study of human T cells and chemical hapten exposure. V dropped 2 bases and J dropped 5 bases, with 15 bases sitting between them. Germline CDR1 and CDR2: MDHEN and SYDVKM. CDR3 length: 15 residues. This clonotype appeared a few times. The target antigen is unknown. The library tagged each cDNA molecule with unique molecular identifiers. TCRdb reprocessed the RACE reads with MiXCR, giving one entry per CDR3 protein. Among around 380,000 distinct CDR3 sequences, roughly 4.8% were seen once, and the ten largest hold 2% to 2.5%. Study-wide results and caveats: Healthy individuals' immune responses may differ from those of donors, who had alopecia.

Time point here: patch test 1, 2 weeks after DPC sensitization. Treatment noted: therapeutic diphenylcyclopropenone sensitization with weekly scalp DPC. The receptor's source is a woman aged 50 to 60 with alopecia areata. Some clones in this sample may be carry-over from other donors' samples. The chain links TRBV28 to TRBJ1-1; D remains ambiguous. The material was whole blood, obtained in connection with sensitization to the hapten diphenylcyclopropenone (DPC). The CDR3 sequence: CASSLPAGLFTEAFF. CDR3 coding DNA: TGTGCCAGCAGTTTACCTGCTGGGTTATTTACTGAAGCTTTCTTT.